These 11 T cell receptor beta chains share one sample of origin, sequenced in a study of cytomegalovirus exposure and HLA in healthy donors. Primers included in the PCR were 60 Vbeta and 13 Jbeta primers. Data came from immunoSEQ multiplex PCR; TCRdb stores just in-frame clones and leaves some out. Seen here are 150,000 to 170,000 clones, about three quarters observed once, and the top ten hold 4%. The sequencing sample was made of PBMCs. The receptors here all came from a woman aged 35 to 49 in good health and CMV-seronegative.

This clone was counted a few times. The rearrangement links TRBV15 to TRBJ1-2, with 10 bases aligning to TRBD1. The CDR3 runs 14 residues. From germline, CDR1 is LNHNV and CDR2 YYDKDF (reference sequence). Trimming removed 5 bases from V and 1 base from J; junction bases left unmatched: 1. In DNA, the CDR3 is TGTGCCACCAGCGGACAGGGGGGTAACTATGGCTACACCTTC. This encodes CATSGQGGNYGYTF. The whole variable domain, remainder taken from reference TRBV15 and TRBJ1-2, is DAMVIQNPRYQVTQFGKPVTLSCSQTLNHNVMYWYQQKSSQAPKLLFHYYDKDFNNEADTPDNFQSRRPNTSFCFLDIRSPGLGDTAMYLCATSGQGGNYGYTFGSGTRLTVV.

In this sample, this clone turned up a few times. This chain connects TRBV4-1 to TRBJ2-5, with D perhaps matching TRBD1 (6 bases). V was pared by 4 bases and J by 2 bases, with 14 bases between. The CDR3 extends over 15 amino acids. Germline V gene lookup returns CDR1 MGHRA and CDR2 YSYEKL. The CDR3 loop reads CASSRVEGEQETQYF. The CDR3 DNA is TGCGCCAGCAGCCGCGTCGAGGGGGAACAAGAGACCCAGTACTTC.

V is TRBV10-2 and J is TRBJ2-7; D remains ambiguous. V was cut by 6 bases and J by 5 bases, with 17 bases left in between. Germline loops: CDR1 WSHSY, CDR2 SAAADI. The CDR3 has 14 residues. As DNA, the CDR3 is TGCGCCAGCAGCGGGTCCCCCTTCGGCCACGAGCAGTACTTC. It yields the protein CASSGSPFGHEQYF.

This clone has just a few counts. The chain links TRBV6-1 to TRBJ1-5, with D possibly matching TRBD1 (5 bases). V was shortened by 1 base and J by 6 bases, with 16 bases between the two germline ends. The CDR3 totals 16 residues. CDR1 MNHNS and CDR2 SASEGT come from the germline V gene. CDR3 sequence: CASSEGRGKGSQPQHF. The CDR3 bases are TGTGCCAGCAGTGAAGGGAGGGGTAAGGGAAGTCAGCCCCAGCATTTT.

This clone was picked up a small number of times. The chain recombines TRBV9 with TRBJ1-1; no clear D gene. V lost 0 bases to trimming and J lost 0 bases, with 9 bases between them. Germline V CDR1 and CDR2: SGDLS, YYNGEE. There are 15 residues in the CDR3. The CDR3 reads CASSVANGMNTEAFF. In nucleotides, the CDR3 is TGTGCCAGCAGCGTAGCGAACGGGATGAACACTGAAGCTTTCTTT.

The chain recombines TRBV7-8 with TRBJ2-7; D perhaps matches TRBD2 (5 bases). CDR1 and CDR2 from the germline V gene are SGHVS and FQNEAQ. The CDR3 extends over 14 amino acids. Between the trimmed V and J ends, which lost 5 bases and 0 bases, there was a span of 11 bases. CDR3 loop: CASSPGMASYEQYF. CDR3 DNA: TGTGCCAGCAGCCCCGGGATGGCCTCCTACGAGCAGTACTTC.

The gene calls are TRBV4-1 and TRBJ2-7; 10 positions match TRBD1. Germline CDR1 and CDR2: MGHRA and YSYEKL. The CDR3 is 15 residues long. V shed 6 bases, J shed 1 base, and the junction held 6 bases outside the gene matches. CDR3 in amino acids: CASRSRGQGSYEQYF. The CDR3 region has the DNA TGCGCCAGCAGATCCCGGGGACAGGGGTCCTACGAGCAGTACTTC.

There are a few counts of this clone. The chain combines TRBV7-9 with TRBJ1-1; 9 bases are shared with TRBD1. CDR1 and CDR2 (germline): SEHNR, FQNEAQ (reference sequence). This CDR3 is built from 15 residues. V shed 4 bases and J 0 bases; nucleotides not matched to a gene: 3. The CDR3 region is CASSSGQGLNTEAFF. CDR3 DNA sequence: TGTGCCAGCAGCTCGGGACAGGGACTGAACACTGAAGCTTTCTTT.

V usage is TRBV6-4 and J usage is TRBJ2-2; tentative D call: TRBD2 (6 bases). V shed 0 bases and J shed 6 bases, with 11 bases lying between them. The length of the CDR3 is 15 residues. Germline V gene lookup returns CDR1 MRHNA and CDR2 SNTAGT. In nucleotides, the CDR3 is TGTGCCAGCAGTGACTCGTGGAGGGGAGCCGGGGAGCTGTTTTTT. Translating it yields CASSDSWRGAGELFF.

Only one count was recorded for this clone. The genes are TRBV4-2 and TRBJ2-1; the D gene is possibly TRBD2 (5 bases). CDR1 is LGHNA and CDR2 is YNFKEQ in the germline V gene. The CDR3 spans 14 residues. V lost 0 bases and J lost 7, with 10 bases in between. This CDR3 is CASSQDEGVNEQFF. CDR3 nucleotides: TGTGCCAGCAGCCAAGATGAGGGAGTGAATGAGCAGTTCTTC.

V and J are TRBV10-3 and TRBJ2-5, with D perhaps matching TRBD1 (6 bases). Germline assignment: CDR1 ENHRY and CDR2 SYGVKD. V was trimmed by 8 bases and J by 0 bases, leaving 13 bases between them. The CDR3 loop spans 14 amino acids. DNA of the CDR3: TGTGCCATCCGGGTGTCAGGGGACCAAGAGACCCAGTACTTC. Amino acid sequence: CAIRVSGDQETQYF.